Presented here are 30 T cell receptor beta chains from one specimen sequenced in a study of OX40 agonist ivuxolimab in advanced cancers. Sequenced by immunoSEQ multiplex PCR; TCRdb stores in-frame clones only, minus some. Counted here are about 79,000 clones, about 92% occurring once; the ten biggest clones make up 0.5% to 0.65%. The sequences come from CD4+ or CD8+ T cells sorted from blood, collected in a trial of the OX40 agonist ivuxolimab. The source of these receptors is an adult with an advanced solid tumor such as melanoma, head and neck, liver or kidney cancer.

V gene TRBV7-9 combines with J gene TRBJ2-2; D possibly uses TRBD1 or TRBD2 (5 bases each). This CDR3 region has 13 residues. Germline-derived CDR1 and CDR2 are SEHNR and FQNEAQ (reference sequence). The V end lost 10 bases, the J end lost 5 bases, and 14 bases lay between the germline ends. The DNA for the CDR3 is TGTGCCAACATCATTGGGGGTACCGGGGAGCTGTTTTTT. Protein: CANIIGGTGELFF. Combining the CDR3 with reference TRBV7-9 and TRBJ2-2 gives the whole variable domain DTGVSQNPRHKITKRGQNVTFRCDPISEHNRLYWYRQTLGQGPEFLTYFQNEAQLEKSRLLSDRFSAERPKGSFSTLEIQRTEQGDSAMYLCANIIGGTGELFFGEGSRLTVL.

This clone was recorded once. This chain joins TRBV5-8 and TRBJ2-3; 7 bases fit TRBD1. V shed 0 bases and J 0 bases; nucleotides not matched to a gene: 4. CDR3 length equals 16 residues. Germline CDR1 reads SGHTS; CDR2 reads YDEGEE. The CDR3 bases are TGTGCCAGCAGCTTGGAGGGGGCTTCTAGCACAGATACGCAGTATTTT. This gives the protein CASSLEGASSTDTQYF.

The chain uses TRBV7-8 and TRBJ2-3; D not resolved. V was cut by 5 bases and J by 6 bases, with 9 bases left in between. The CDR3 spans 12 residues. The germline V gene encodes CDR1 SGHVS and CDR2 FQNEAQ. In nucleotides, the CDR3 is TGTGCCAGCAGCCCGCACACGGATACGCAGTATTTT. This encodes CASSPHTDTQYF.

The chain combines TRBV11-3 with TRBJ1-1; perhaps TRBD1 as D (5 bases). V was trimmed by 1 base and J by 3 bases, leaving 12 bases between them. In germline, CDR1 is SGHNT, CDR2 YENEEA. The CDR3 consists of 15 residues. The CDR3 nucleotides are TGTGCCAGCAGCTTAGGGACGGGGGGGTACACTGAAGCTTTCTTT. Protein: CASSLGTGGYTEAFF.

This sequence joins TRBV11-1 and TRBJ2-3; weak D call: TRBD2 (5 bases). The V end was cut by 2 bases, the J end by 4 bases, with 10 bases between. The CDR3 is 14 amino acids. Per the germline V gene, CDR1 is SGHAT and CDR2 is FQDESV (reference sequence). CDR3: CASSLRRQPDTQYF. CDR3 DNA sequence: TGTGCCAGCAGCTTACGGAGGCAGCCAGATACGCAGTATTTT. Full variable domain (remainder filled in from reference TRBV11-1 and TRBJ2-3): EAEVAQSPRYKITEKSQAVAFWCDPISGHATLYWYRQILGQGPELLVQFQDESVVDDSQLPKDRFSAERLKGVDSTLKIQPAELGDSAMYLCASSLRRQPDTQYFGPGTRLTVL.

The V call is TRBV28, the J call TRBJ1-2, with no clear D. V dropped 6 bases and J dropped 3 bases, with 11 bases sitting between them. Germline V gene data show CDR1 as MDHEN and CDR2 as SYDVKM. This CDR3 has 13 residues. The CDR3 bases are TGTGCCAGCAGACGGACGGGCTACTATGGCTACACCTTC. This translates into CASRRTGYYGYTF.

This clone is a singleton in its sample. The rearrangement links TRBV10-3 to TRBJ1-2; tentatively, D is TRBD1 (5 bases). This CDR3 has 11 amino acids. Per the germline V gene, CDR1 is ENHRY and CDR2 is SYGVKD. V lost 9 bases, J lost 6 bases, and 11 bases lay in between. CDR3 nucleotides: TGTGCCATTGGGGGGGGACATGGCTACACCTTC. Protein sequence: CAIGGGHGYTF.

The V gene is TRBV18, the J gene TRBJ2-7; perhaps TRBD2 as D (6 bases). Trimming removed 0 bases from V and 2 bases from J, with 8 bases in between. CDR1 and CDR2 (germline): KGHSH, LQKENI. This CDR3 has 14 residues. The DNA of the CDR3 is TGTGCCAGCTCACCACCGGAGGGACCCTACGAGCAGTACTTC. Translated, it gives CASSPPEGPYEQYF.

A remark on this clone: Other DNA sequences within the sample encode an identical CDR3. The CDR3 sequence is CASGLAGTDTQYF. CDR3 DNA sequence: TGTGCCAGCGGACTAGCGGGAACAGATACGCAGTATTTT. V gene TRBV6-5 combines with J gene TRBJ2-3, with 12 bases aligning to TRBD2. Germline V CDR1 and CDR2: MNHEY, SVGAGI. The J segment lost 3 bases and the V segment lost 8 bases, leaving 0 bases of the junction unmatched. The CDR3 consists of 13 residues.

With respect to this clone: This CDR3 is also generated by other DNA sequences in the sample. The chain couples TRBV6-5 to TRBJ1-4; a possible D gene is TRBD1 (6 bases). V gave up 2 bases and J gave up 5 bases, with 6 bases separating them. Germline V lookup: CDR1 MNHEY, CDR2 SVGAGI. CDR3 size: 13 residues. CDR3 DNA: TGTGCCAGCAGTTACGGACAGAATGAAAAACTGTTTTTT. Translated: CASSYGQNEKLFF.

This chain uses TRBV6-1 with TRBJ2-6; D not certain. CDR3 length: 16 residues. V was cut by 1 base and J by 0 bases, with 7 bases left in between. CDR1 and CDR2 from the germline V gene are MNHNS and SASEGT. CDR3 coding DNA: TGTGCCAGCAGTGAAGGTGGGTTCTCTGGGGCCAACGTCCTGACTTTC. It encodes CASSEGGFSGANVLTF.

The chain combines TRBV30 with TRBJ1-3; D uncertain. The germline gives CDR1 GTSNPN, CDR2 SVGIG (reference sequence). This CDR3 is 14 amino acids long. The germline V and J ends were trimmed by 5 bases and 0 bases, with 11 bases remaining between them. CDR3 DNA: TGTGCCTGGGGGCTGGGCCGCTCTGGAAACACCATATATTTT. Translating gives CAWGLGRSGNTIYF.

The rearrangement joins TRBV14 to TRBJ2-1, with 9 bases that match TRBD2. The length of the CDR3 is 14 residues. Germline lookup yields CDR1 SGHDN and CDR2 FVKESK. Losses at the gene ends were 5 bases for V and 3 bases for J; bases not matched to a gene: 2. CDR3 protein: CASSATSGYNEQFF. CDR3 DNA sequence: TGTGCCAGCAGCGCGACTAGCGGCTACAATGAGCAGTTCTTC. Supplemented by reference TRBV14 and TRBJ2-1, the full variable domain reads EAGVTQFPSHSVIEKGQTVTLRCDPISGHDNLYWYRRVMGKEIKFLLHFVKESKQDESGMPNNRFLAERTGGTYSTLKVQPAELEDSGVYFCASSATSGYNEQFFGPGTRLTVL.

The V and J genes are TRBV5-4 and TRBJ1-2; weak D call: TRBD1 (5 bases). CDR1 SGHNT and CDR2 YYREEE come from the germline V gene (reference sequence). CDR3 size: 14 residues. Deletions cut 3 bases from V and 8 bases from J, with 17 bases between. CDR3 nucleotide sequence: TGTGCCAGCAGCTCACAGGCAACCGGTTGGGGCTACACCTTC. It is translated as CASSSQATGWGYTF.

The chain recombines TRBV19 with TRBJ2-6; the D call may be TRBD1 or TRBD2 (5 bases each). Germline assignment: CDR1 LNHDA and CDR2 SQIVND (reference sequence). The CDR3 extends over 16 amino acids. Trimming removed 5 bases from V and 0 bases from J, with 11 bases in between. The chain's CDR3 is CASSGGRSSGANVLTF. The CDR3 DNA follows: TGTGCCAGTAGTGGGGGACGGTCCTCTGGGGCCAACGTCCTGACTTTC. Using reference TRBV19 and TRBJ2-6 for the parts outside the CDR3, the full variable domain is DGGITQSPKYLFRKEGQNVTLSCEQNLNHDAMYWYRQDPGQGLRLIYYSQIVNDFQKGDIAEGYSVSREKKESFPLTVTSAQKNPTAFYLCASSGGRSSGANVLTFGAGSRLTVL.

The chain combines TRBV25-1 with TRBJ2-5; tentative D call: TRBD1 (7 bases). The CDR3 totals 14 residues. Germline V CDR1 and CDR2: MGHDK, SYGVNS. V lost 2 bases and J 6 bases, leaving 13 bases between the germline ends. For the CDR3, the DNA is TGTGCCAGCAGTGAAGGGCAGGGGGGACAGACCCAGTACTTC. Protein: CASSEGQGGQTQYF. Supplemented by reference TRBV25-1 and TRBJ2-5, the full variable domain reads EADIYQTPRYLVIGTGKKITLECSQTMGHDKMYWYQQDPGMELHLIHYSYGVNSTEKGDLSSESTVSRIRTEHFPLTLESARPSHTSQYLCASSEGQGGQTQYFGPGTRLLVL.

CDR3 region: CASSLVTSGRMGTDTQYF. CDR3 bases: TGTGCCAGCAGCTTAGTAACTAGCGGGAGGATGGGCACAGATACGCAGTATTTT. This chain uses TRBV7-9 with TRBJ2-3, with TRBD2 matching over 12 bases. Germline V CDR1 and CDR2: SEHNR, FQNEAQ (reference sequence). This CDR3 comprises 18 residues. The junction had 6 bases not matched to a gene; V was cut back by 1 base and J by 1 base.

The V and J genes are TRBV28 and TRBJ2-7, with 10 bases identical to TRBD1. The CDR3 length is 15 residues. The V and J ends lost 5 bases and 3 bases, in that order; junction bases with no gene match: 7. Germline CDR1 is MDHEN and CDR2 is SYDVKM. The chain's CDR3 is CASSTTGTGDYEQYF. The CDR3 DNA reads TGTGCCAGCAGTACAACCGGGACAGGGGACTACGAGCAGTACTTC.

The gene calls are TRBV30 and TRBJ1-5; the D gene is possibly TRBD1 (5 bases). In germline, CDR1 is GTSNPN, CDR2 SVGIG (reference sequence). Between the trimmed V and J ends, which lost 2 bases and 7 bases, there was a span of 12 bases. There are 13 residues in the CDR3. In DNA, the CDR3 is TGTGCCTGGAGTTTCGGGACGGGACAGCCCCAGCATTTT. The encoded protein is CAWSFGTGQPQHF.

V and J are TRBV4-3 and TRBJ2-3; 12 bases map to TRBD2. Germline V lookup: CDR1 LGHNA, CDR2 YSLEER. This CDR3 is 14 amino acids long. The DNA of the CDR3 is TGCGCTTCAGCTCCGGGACTAGCGGGTGACACGCAGTATTTT. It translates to CASAPGLAGDTQYF.

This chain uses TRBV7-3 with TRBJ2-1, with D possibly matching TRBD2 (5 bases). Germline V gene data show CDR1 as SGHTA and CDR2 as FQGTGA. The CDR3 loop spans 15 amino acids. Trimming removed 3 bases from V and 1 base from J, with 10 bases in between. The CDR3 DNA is TGTGCCAGCAGCTTGGACTCCAAATCCTACAATGAGCAGTTCTTC. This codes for CASSLDSKSYNEQFF.

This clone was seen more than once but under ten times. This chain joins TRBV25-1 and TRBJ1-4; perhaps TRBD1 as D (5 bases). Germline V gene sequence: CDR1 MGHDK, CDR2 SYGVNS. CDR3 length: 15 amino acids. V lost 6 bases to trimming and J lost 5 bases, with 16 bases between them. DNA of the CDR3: TGTGCCAGCAGCAAACCGGGGACCATCAATGAAAAACTGTTTTTT. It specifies CASSKPGTINEKLFF.

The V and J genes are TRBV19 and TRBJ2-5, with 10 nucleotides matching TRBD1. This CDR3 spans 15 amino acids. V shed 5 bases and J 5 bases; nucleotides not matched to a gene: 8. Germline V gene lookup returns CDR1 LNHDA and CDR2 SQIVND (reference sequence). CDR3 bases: TGTGCCAGTAGTCTCCCCGGGACAGGGGACGAGACCCAGTACTTC. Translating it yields CASSLPGTGDETQYF. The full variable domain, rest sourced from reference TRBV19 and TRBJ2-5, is DGGITQSPKYLFRKEGQNVTLSCEQNLNHDAMYWYRQDPGQGLRLIYYSQIVNDFQKGDIAEGYSVSREKKESFPLTVTSAQKNPTAFYLCASSLPGTGDETQYFGPGTRLLVL.

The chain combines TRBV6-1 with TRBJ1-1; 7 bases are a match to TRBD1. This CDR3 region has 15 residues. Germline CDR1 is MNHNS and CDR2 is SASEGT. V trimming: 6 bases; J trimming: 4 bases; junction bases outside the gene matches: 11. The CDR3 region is CASREWDRDPTEAFF. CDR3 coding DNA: TGTGCCAGCAGAGAATGGGACAGAGACCCCACTGAAGCTTTCTTT.

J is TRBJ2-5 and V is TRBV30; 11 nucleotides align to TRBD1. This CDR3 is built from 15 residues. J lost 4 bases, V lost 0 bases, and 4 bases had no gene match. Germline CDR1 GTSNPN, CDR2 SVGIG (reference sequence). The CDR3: CAWSVRTGGRETQYF. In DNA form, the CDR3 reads TGTGCCTGGAGTGTAAGGACAGGGGGCAGAGAGACCCAGTACTTC.

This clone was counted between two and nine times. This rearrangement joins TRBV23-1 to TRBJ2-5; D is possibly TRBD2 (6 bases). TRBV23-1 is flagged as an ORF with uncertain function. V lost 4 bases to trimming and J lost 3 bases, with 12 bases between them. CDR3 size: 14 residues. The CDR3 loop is CASSLLGGKETQYF. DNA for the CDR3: TGCGCCAGCAGTCTTCTGGGCGGGAAAGAGACCCAGTACTTC.

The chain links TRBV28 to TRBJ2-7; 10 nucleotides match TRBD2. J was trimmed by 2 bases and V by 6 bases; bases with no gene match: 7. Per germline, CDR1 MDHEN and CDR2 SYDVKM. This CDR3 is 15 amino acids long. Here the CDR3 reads CASRGSGRATYEQYF. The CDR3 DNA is TGTGCCAGCAGGGGGAGCGGGAGGGCAACCTACGAGCAGTACTTC.

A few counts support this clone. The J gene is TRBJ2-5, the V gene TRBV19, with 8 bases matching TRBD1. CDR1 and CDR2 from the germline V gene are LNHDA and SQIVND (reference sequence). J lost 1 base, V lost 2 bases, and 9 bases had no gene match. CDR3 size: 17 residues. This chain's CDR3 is CASSILGTGYTQETQYF. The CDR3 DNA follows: TGTGCCAGTAGTATACTTGGGACAGGCTACACCCAAGAGACCCAGTACTTC.

In nucleotides, the CDR3 is TGTGCCATCAGTGAGTCGTTTAGTACTGAAGCTTTCTTT. It is translated as CAISESFSTEAFF. The V and J genes are TRBV10-3 and TRBJ1-1; no definite D call. The CDR3 length is 13 residues. Trimming pared 0 bases from V and 5 bases from J, leaving 7 bases between. Per the germline V gene, CDR1 is ENHRY and CDR2 is SYGVKD.

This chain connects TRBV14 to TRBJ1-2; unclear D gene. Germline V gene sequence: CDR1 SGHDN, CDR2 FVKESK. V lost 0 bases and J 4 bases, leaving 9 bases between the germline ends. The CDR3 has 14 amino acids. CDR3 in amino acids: CASSQDLQSYGYTF. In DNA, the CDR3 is TGTGCCAGCAGCCAAGATCTACAGAGCTATGGCTACACCTTC.